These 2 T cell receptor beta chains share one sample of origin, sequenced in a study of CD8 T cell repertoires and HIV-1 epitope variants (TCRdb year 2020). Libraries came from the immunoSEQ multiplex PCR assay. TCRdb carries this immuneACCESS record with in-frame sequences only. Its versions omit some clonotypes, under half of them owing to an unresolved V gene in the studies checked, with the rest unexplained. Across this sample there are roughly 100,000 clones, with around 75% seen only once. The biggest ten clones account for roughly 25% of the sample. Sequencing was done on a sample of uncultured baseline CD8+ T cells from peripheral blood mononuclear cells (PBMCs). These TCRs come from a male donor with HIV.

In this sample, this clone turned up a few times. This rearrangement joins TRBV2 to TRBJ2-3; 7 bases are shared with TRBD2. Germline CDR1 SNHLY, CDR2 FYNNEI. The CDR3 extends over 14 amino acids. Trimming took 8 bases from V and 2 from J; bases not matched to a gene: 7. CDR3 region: CASLYGTNTDTQYF. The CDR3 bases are TGTGCCAGCCTCTATGGGACTAACACAGATACGCAGTATTTT.

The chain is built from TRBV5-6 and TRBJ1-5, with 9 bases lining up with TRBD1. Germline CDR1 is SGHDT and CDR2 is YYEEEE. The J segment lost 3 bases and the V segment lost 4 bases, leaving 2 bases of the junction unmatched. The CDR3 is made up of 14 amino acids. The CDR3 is CASSRDRANQPQHF. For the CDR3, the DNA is TGTGCCAGCAGCCGGGACAGGGCCAATCAGCCCCAGCATTTT.